The sequence of this T cell receptor (beta chain) was determined in a study of blood T cell repertoires in COVID-19. This CDR3 is built from 17 residues. Trimming removed 5 bases from V and 9 bases from J; junction bases left unmatched: 16. CDR1 is SGHAT, CDR2 FQNNGV, per germline. Clones were sequenced by immunoSEQ multiplex PCR, and TCRdb holds only the in-frame ones, with some missing. The repertoire has 65,000 to 75,000 clones, roughly 80% of them found once; the top ten carry around 9.6%. Material for sequencing was peripheral blood. J is TRBJ1-6 and V is TRBV11-2, with 7 bases identical to TRBD1. This TCR came from a woman aged 80 or older with acute or convalescent COVID-19. The chain's CDR3 is CASSRTRDSLGGSPLHF. As DNA, the CDR3 is TGTGCCAGCAGCCGCACCCGGGACAGTCTCGGGGGTTCACCCCTCCACTTT.